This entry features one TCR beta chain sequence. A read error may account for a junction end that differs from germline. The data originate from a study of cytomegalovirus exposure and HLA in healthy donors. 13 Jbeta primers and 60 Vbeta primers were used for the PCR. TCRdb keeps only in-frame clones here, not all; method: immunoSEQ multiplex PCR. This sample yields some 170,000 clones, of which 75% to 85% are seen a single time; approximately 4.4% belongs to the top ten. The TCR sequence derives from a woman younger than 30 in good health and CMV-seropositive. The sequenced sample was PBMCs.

This chain's CDR3 is CASSLDRFEGEQYF. The CDR3 DNA follows: TGTGCCAGCAGCCTAGACAGGTTTGAAGGCGAGCAGTACTTC. V gene TRBV11-2 combines with J gene TRBJ2-7, with TRBD1 as a possible D gene (6 bases). The germline V gene encodes CDR1 SGHAT and CDR2 FQNNGV. The CDR3 sequence is 14 residues long.